These 28 T cell receptor beta chains came from one sample sequenced in a study of T cell responses to AZD1222 COVID-19 vaccine. Libraries were prepared by immunoSEQ multiplex PCR; TCRdb keeps only in-frame clonotypes and omits some of them. Among 150,000 or so clones listed, roughly 90% were seen once. The sequenced sample was peripheral blood, obtained on day 0 of AZD1222 vaccination. Receptors were obtained from an adult in good health.

J is TRBJ1-2 and V is TRBV11-1; unclear D gene. In germline, CDR1 is SGHAT, CDR2 FQDESV (reference sequence). Trimming pared 5 bases from V and 9 bases from J, leaving 16 bases between. The CDR3 is 13 amino acids. The CDR3 bases are TGTGCCAGCAGCGAGGGAGGATACGGTCGCTACACCTTC. Protein product: CASSEGGYGRYTF.

The V and J genes are TRBV12-3 or TRBV12-4 and TRBJ1-1; D remains ambiguous. The V gene lost 3 bases and the J gene lost 1 base, with 6 bases spanning the gap. The CDR3 covers 13 residues. CDR3 region: CASSFTGNTEAFF. Written as DNA, the CDR3 is TGTGCCAGCAGTTTTACCGGGAACACTGAAGCTTTCTTT.

The table lists this clone with a count of one. V gene TRBV18 combines with J gene TRBJ1-1, with D possibly matching TRBD1 (5 bases). The CDR3 sequence is 15 residues long. Trimming shortened V by 3 bases and J by 5 bases, and 16 bases separated the two germline ends. Looked up from germline, CDR1 is KGHSH and CDR2 is LQKENI. The CDR3 DNA is TGTGCCAGCTCACCTCGGGACCTACCTCGGACTGAAGCTTTCTTT. Its translation is CASSPRDLPRTEAFF.

This chain joins TRBV10-3 and TRBJ1-2; TRBD1 agrees at 8 bases. Per germline, CDR1 ENHRY and CDR2 SYGVKD. V lost 3 bases and J lost 2; bases outside the gene matches: 2. The CDR3 sequence is 14 residues long. CDR3 sequence reads: CAISETGGNYGYTF. In DNA form, the CDR3 reads TGTGCCATCAGTGAAACAGGGGGGAACTATGGCTACACCTTC.

The gene calls are TRBV11-2 and TRBJ1-2; 8 bases agree with TRBD1. Trimming took 0 bases from V and 4 from J; bases not matched to a gene: 4. Germline lookup yields CDR1 SGHAT and CDR2 FQNNGV. The CDR3 runs 15 residues. As DNA, the CDR3 is TGTGCCAGCAGCTTAGATCTAGGACAGGGCTATGGCTACACCTTC. Translated, it gives CASSLDLGQGYGYTF.

This chain joins TRBV30 and TRBJ1-3; TRBD1 is a possible D gene (6 bases). This CDR3 has 15 amino acids. Germline V gene sequence: CDR1 GTSNPN, CDR2 SVGIG (reference sequence). V lost 2 bases and J lost 4, with 15 bases in between. The CDR3 region is CAWSLGQGYGNTIYF. The CDR3 bases are TGTGCCTGGAGTTTGGGGCAGGGGTACGGAAACACCATATATTTT.

This clone was counted between two and nine times. The gene calls are TRBV5-4 and TRBJ1-3, with a tentative D call TRBD1 (5 bases). Deletions cut 7 bases from V and 0 bases from J, with 17 bases between. CDR3 length: 16 residues. Looked up from germline, CDR1 is SGHNT and CDR2 is YYREEE (reference sequence). Here the CDR3 reads CASFSQGVISGNTIYF. CDR3 nucleotide sequence: TGTGCCAGCTTTTCACAAGGGGTTATCTCTGGAAACACCATATATTTT.

This chain uses TRBV6-2 or TRBV6-3 with TRBJ1-2; D remains ambiguous. Germline values: CDR1 MNHEY, CDR2 SVGEGT. The germline V and J ends were trimmed by 0 bases and 7 bases, with 15 bases remaining between them. This CDR3 region has 15 residues. CDR3 region: CASSYSSSEWGGYTF. For the CDR3, the DNA is TGTGCCAGCAGTTACTCATCCAGTGAATGGGGTGGCTACACCTTC.

The chain couples TRBV30 to TRBJ2-2; D is unresolved. V lost 5 bases, J lost 2 bases, and 9 bases lay in between. Germline values: CDR1 GTSNPN, CDR2 SVGIG (reference sequence). This CDR3 has 13 residues. The CDR3, as DNA: TGTGCCTGGGCTGGCAGCAACACCGGGGAGCTGTTTTTT. Amino acids: CAWAGSNTGELFF.

This chain connects TRBV11-2 to TRBJ2-7; D gene unclear. V lost 1 base, J lost 0 bases, and 19 bases lay in between. The CDR3 extends over 18 amino acids. The germline V gene has CDR1 SGHAT and CDR2 FQNNGV. The CDR3 DNA reads TGTGCCAGCAGCTTAGTAGGTACAGCTGTATCTCCCTCCTACGAGCAGTACTTC. This codes for CASSLVGTAVSPSYEQYF.

J is TRBJ2-7 and V is TRBV5-6, with 8 bases identical to TRBD1. V shed 7 bases and J 4 bases; nucleotides not matched to a gene: 10. Germline CDR1 is SGHDT and CDR2 is YYEEEE. This CDR3 comprises 14 residues. CDR3 protein: CASRRTGGMYEQYF. CDR3 DNA sequence: TGTGCCAGCCGCCGCACAGGGGGGATGTACGAGCAGTACTTC.

The chain carries TRBV19 and TRBJ1-2; D is undetermined. The CDR3 spans 15 residues. From germline, CDR1 is LNHDA and CDR2 SQIVND (reference sequence). The V gene lost 5 bases and the J gene lost 0 bases, with 13 bases spanning the gap. CDR3 amino acids: CASSPNSKTNYGYTF. CDR3 coding DNA: TGTGCCAGTAGTCCCAACAGCAAAACTAACTATGGCTACACCTTC. The whole variable domain, remainder taken from reference TRBV19 and TRBJ1-2, is DGGITQSPKYLFRKEGQNVTLSCEQNLNHDAMYWYRQDPGQGLRLIYYSQIVNDFQKGDIAEGYSVSREKKESFPLTVTSAQKNPTAFYLCASSPNSKTNYGYTFGSGTRLTVV.

This chain uses TRBV7-9 with TRBJ1-2; D gene unclear. V was pared by 0 bases and J by 8 bases, with 7 bases between. The CDR3 has 12 amino acids. Germline V gene lookup returns CDR1 SEHNR and CDR2 FQNEAQ (reference sequence). CDR3 nucleotide sequence: TGTGCCAGCAGCTTAGCCCAAGGCGGCTACACCTTC. As protein: CASSLAQGGYTF.

This chain uses TRBV11-2 with TRBJ1-5; D may be TRBD1 (6 bases). The CDR3 sequence is 15 residues long. V gave up 1 base and J gave up 3 bases, with 10 bases separating them. Germline CDR1 reads SGHAT; CDR2 reads FQNNGV. The CDR3: CASSLGGQNNQPQHF. CDR3 coding DNA: TGTGCCAGCAGCTTAGGCGGACAGAACAATCAGCCCCAGCATTTT. Filled out from reference TRBV11-2 and TRBJ1-5, the complete variable domain reads EAGVAQSPRYKIIEKRQSVAFWCNPISGHATLYWYQQILGQGPKLLIQFQNNGVVDDSQLPKDRFSAERLKGVDSTLKIQPAKLEDSAVYLCASSLGGQNNQPQHFGDGTRLSIL.

This clone was detected many times. The rearrangement joins TRBV5-4 to TRBJ1-1, with D perhaps matching TRBD1 (5 bases). Trimming left V 5 bases short and J 0 bases short, with 14 bases between. CDR3 length: 15 residues. Germline values: CDR1 SGHNT, CDR2 YYREEE (reference sequence). CDR3 bases: TGTGCCAGCAGTGGCGAGACAGTGATGAACACTGAAGCTTTCTTT. It translates to CASSGETVMNTEAFF.

The rearrangement joins TRBV7-2 to TRBJ2-7, with D uncertain. The CDR3 covers 14 residues. CDR1 is SGHTA, CDR2 FQGNSA, per germline. Trimming shortened V by 1 base and J by 0 bases, and 7 bases separated the two germline ends. The CDR3 DNA reads as TGTGCCAGCAGCTTAGGTTTGGCCTCCTACGAGCAGTACTTC. This translates into CASSLGLASYEQYF.

The gene calls are TRBV5-1 and TRBJ2-1; the match to TRBD1 covers 10 bases. The germline CDR1 and CDR2 sequences are SGHRS and YFSETQ. J gave up 9 bases and V 4 bases, and 7 bases lay outside the gene matches. CDR3 length: 14 residues. CDR3 DNA sequence: TGCGCCAGCAGCACGGGACAGGGGAGGAGTGAGCAGTTCTTC. Translation gives CASSTGQGRSEQFF.

V is TRBV19 and J is TRBJ1-3; D is perhaps TRBD1 (5 bases). From germline, CDR1 is LNHDA and CDR2 SQIVND (reference sequence). The CDR3 loop spans 17 amino acids. The germline V and J ends were trimmed by 5 bases and 0 bases, with 17 bases remaining between them. CDR3 sequence: CASSPGTVLFSGNTIYF. The CDR3 DNA follows: TGTGCCAGTAGTCCTGGGACGGTGCTTTTCTCTGGAAACACCATATATTTT.

Concerning this clone itself: The same CDR3 is also encoded by other DNA sequences in this sample. The rearrangement joins TRBV5-1 to TRBJ2-3; 7 nucleotides line up with TRBD1. Germline V gives CDR1 SGHRS, CDR2 YFSETQ. This CDR3 spans 14 amino acids. J was trimmed by 1 base and V by 2 bases; bases with no gene match: 1. CDR3 DNA: TGCGCCAGCAGCTTAGGGACAGGCACAGATACGCAGTATTTT. It translates to CASSLGTGTDTQYF.

This clone has only one observation. The sample contains more than one DNA sequence encoding this CDR3. The chain carries TRBV28 and TRBJ1-5; perhaps TRBD1 as D (6 bases). This CDR3 is built from 15 residues. Trimming took 2 bases from V and 1 from J, leaving 9 bases between them. CDR1 MDHEN and CDR2 SYDVKM come from the germline V gene. The CDR3 spells CASSLGQLSNQPQHF. DNA for the CDR3: TGTGCCAGCAGTTTAGGACAGCTAAGCAATCAGCCCCAGCATTTT.

With regard to this clone: Other nucleotide sequences in the sample specify the same CDR3. V and J are TRBV7-9 and TRBJ1-6, with a tentative D call TRBD1 (5 bases). CDR3 length: 15 residues. The V and J ends lost 1 base and 7 bases respectively, with 11 bases between them. CDR1 SEHNR and CDR2 FQNEAQ come from the germline V gene (reference sequence). As DNA, the CDR3 is TGTGCCAGCAGCTTAGTCTCAGGGTACAATTCACCCCTCCACTTT. Its protein product is CASSLVSGYNSPLHF.

The V call is TRBV19, the J call TRBJ1-2; possibly TRBD1 for D (6 bases). Between the trimmed V and J ends, which lost 4 bases and 7 bases, there was a span of 16 bases. This CDR3 has 14 residues. Looked up from germline, CDR1 is LNHDA and CDR2 is SQIVND (reference sequence). The CDR3 protein is CASSTGTRTSGYTF. The CDR3 nucleotides are TGTGCCAGTAGTACCGGGACACGAACATCTGGCTACACCTTC.

V gene TRBV5-8 combines with J gene TRBJ1-5; no firm D call. In germline, CDR1 is SGHTS, CDR2 YDEGEE. The V and J ends lost 4 bases and 6 bases respectively, with 17 bases between them. The CDR3 consists of 15 residues. The CDR3 DNA is TGTGCCAGCAGCCCGGTAGGGAGAGCAGGTCAGCCCCAGCATTTT. Protein product: CASSPVGRAGQPQHF.

In its sample, this clone was seen many times. CDR3 sequence (DNA): TGTGCCAGCAGTGAAGAGGCTAGCGGGAGCTACGAGCAGTACTTC. It specifies CASSEEASGSYEQYF. This chain uses TRBV6-1 with TRBJ2-7; 10 bases map to TRBD2. Unmatched junction bases numbered 3, after V lost 1 base and J lost 3 bases. The CDR3 runs to 15 residues. Germline CDR1 MNHNS, CDR2 SASEGT.

For the CDR3, the DNA is TGTGCCAGCAGTGTAGGGACCTTCACAGATACGCAGTATTTT. Translated: CASSVGTFTDTQYF. The chain employs TRBV27 and TRBJ2-3; D is possibly TRBD1 or TRBD2 (5 bases each). V was trimmed by 5 bases and J by 2 bases, leaving 11 bases between them. CDR1 is MNHEY, CDR2 SMNVEV, per germline (reference sequence). The CDR3 is 14 residues long.

This clone was counted only a few times. The chain has TRBV18 and TRBJ1-3; D remains ambiguous. The CDR3 has 16 amino acids. CDR1 KGHSH and CDR2 LQKENI come from the germline V gene. V shed 1 base and J shed 4 bases, with 14 bases lying between them. The CDR3 here is CASSPLFEYRGNTIYF. CDR3 coding DNA: TGTGCCAGCTCACCACTGTTCGAATATCGGGGAAACACCATATATTTT.

This clone was seen once. The rearrangement joins TRBV20-1 to TRBJ2-7; 10 positions agree with TRBD1. The CDR3 totals 16 residues. The V gene's germline CDR1 is DFQATT and CDR2 SNEGSKA (reference sequence). The V gene end was trimmed by 3 bases and the J gene end by 1 base; junction bases not matched to a gene: 9. The CDR3 loop is CSASRPWTGGSYEQYF. CDR3 in DNA: TGCAGTGCTAGTCGCCCCTGGACAGGGGGGTCCTACGAGCAGTACTTC.

This rearrangement joins TRBV20-1 to TRBJ2-7; 7 nucleotides align to TRBD1. The length of the CDR3 is 11 residues. CDR1 and CDR2 (germline): DFQATT, SNEGSKA (reference sequence). The J segment lost 5 bases and the V segment lost 6 bases, leaving 4 bases of the junction unmatched. Written as DNA, the CDR3 is TGCAGTGCGTCACAGGGGAACGAGCAGTACTTC. Its translation: CSASQGNEQYF.